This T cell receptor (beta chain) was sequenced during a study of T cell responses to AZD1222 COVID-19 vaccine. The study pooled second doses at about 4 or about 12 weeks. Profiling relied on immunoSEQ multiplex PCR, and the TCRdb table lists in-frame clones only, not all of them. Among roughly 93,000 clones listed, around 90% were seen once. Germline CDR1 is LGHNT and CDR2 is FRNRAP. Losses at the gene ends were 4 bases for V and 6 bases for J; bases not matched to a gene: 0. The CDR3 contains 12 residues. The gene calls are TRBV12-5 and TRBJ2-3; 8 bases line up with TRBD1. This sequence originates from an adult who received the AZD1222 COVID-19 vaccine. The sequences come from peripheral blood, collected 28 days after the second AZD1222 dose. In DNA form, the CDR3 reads TGTGCTAGTGGTTACAGGGGGGATACGCAGTATTTT. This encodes CASGYRGDTQYF.